This TCR beta chain was sequenced for a study of blood T cells in healthy people across ages. General study results and limits: Estimates of total diversity, which came from one million sequenced T cells, were considered to be underestimates.

Trimming pared 0 bases from V and 1 base from J, leaving 12 bases between. CDR1 and CDR2 (germline): DFQATT, SNEGSKA (reference sequence). The CDR3 loop spans 15 amino acids. Alongside a J-beta primer mix, a sample-barcoded 5' primer served in a second PCR lasting 7 to 11 cycles. MiXCR, run by TCRdb on the 5' RACE reads, gives a single entry per CDR3 protein. This sample has some 320,000 distinct CDR3 sequences, with roughly a quarter found just once. Concerning this clonotype itself: The target antigen is unknown.

V is TRBV20-1 and J is TRBJ2-5; weak D call: TRBD2 (6 bases). Material for sequencing was blood. This TCR derives from a woman between 65 and 79 years old in good health. CDR3 sequence: CSARERLAFQETQYF. Written as DNA, the CDR3 is TGCAGTGCTAGAGAGCGTCTAGCGTTCCAAGAGACCCAGTACTTC.